This passage covers 21 T cell receptor beta chains from one sample sequenced in a study of blood T cells in healthy people across ages. A J-beta primer mix and a sample-barcoded 5' primer were used in a second PCR of about 7 to 12 cycles. TCRdb independently ran MiXCR on the 5' RACE reads; one entry per CDR3 protein. There are 850,000 to 1,300,000 distinct CDR3 sequences in the sample; around 43% occur only once, and approximately 17% lies in the top ten. The sample consisted of blood. Every receptor here comes from a woman aged 55-69 years in good health.

This chain uses TRBV29-1 with TRBJ2-3, with D perhaps TRBD1 (7 bases). The CDR3 covers 15 residues. The V end lost 2 bases, the J end lost 2 bases, and 14 bases lay between the germline ends. Germline CDR1 and CDR2: SQVTM and ANQGSEA. The CDR3 DNA is TGCAGCGTTGAACGGGGGACAGACGCCACAGATACGCAGTATTTT. Translating gives CSVERGTDATDTQYF.

This clonotype was observed a handful of times. The chain links TRBV6-5 to TRBJ2-7; perhaps TRBD2 as D (6 bases). Germline CDR1 reads MNHEY; CDR2 reads SVGAGI. Trimming removed 6 bases at V and 0 bases at J, with 12 bases between. This CDR3 spans 14 amino acids. The CDR3 region is CASREAGNSYEQYF. CDR3 nucleotide sequence: TGTGCCAGCAGGGAAGCGGGCAACTCCTACGAGCAGTACTTC.

This rearrangement joins TRBV7-9 to TRBJ2-7, with D possibly matching TRBD2 (6 bases). The CDR3 sequence is 15 residues long. With 5 bases removed from V and 0 bases from J, the gap between germline ends came to 14 bases. Germline-derived CDR1 and CDR2 are SEHNR and FQNEAQ (reference sequence). CDR3 sequence (DNA): TGTGCCAGCAGCCCCTCGGGACTGAACTCCTACGAGCAGTACTTC. Translation: CASSPSGLNSYEQYF.

This clonotype was counted a few times. The chain is built from TRBV2 and TRBJ1-2, with D perhaps matching TRBD1 (6 bases). CDR1 SNHLY and CDR2 FYNNEI come from the germline V gene. This CDR3 region has 13 residues. The V end lost 11 bases, the J end lost 3 bases, and 16 bases lay between the germline ends. The CDR3 spells CAGSGDMHYGYTF. In DNA, the CDR3 is TGTGCCGGTTCAGGGGATATGCACTATGGCTACACCTTC. Combining the CDR3 with reference TRBV2 and TRBJ1-2 gives the whole variable domain EPEVTQTPSHQVTQMGQEVILRCVPISNHLYFYWYRQILGQKVEFLVSFYNNEISEKSEIFDDQFSVERPDGSNFTLKIRSTKLEDSAMYFCAGSGDMHYGYTFGSGTRLTVV.

The rearrangement links TRBV7-2 to TRBJ1-5; no clear D gene. CDR1 and CDR2 (germline): SGHTA, FQGNSA. CDR3 length: 13 residues. Trimming took off 7 bases at V and 1 base at J, with 8 bases between the two ends. In DNA, the CDR3 is TGTGCCAGCAACTTGTCGAGCAATCAGCCCCAGCATTTT. Its translation is CASNLSSNQPQHF.

The chain recombines TRBV7-8 with TRBJ2-1, with TRBD2 matching over 14 bases. The germline gives CDR1 SGHVS, CDR2 FQNEAQ. This CDR3 has 20 amino acids. The junction had 10 bases not matched to a gene; V was cut back by 3 bases and J by 0 bases. The CDR3 spells CASSFGGLAGGPSSYNEQFF. For the CDR3, the DNA is TGTGCCAGCAGCTTCGGTGGACTAGCGGGAGGTCCCAGCTCCTACAATGAGCAGTTCTTC.

This clonotype has more than one count but fewer than ten. V is TRBV12-3 or TRBV12-4 and J is TRBJ2-2; D is unclear. V lost 6 bases and J lost 3, with 8 bases in between. The CDR3 runs to 13 residues. This chain's CDR3 is CASRRTYTGELFF. The CDR3 coding sequence is TGTGCCAGCAGGCGGACCTACACCGGGGAGCTGTTTTTT.

This clonotype has a handful of counts. This chain joins TRBV4-1 and TRBJ2-4, with TRBD2 matching 12 bases. The assigned J gene may be wrong: the sequence end matches TRBJ2-7 better. Germline V gene lookup returns CDR1 MGHRA and CDR2 YSYEKL. The CDR3 contains 16 residues. The CDR3 protein is CASSHHGLAGLDEQYF. CDR3 nucleotide sequence: TGCGCCAGCAGCCATCACGGACTAGCGGGACTCGACGAGCAGTACTTC.

The chain links TRBV5-1 to TRBJ2-3, with 7 positions matching TRBD2. Losses at the gene ends were 1 base for V and 9 bases for J; bases not matched to a gene: 11. The germline gives CDR1 SGHRS, CDR2 YFSETQ. The CDR3 has 15 amino acids. The CDR3 DNA is TGCGCCAGCAGCTTGAACGTGGGAGGGCCCAGGACGCAGTATTTT. Translation gives CASSLNVGGPRTQYF.

V and J are TRBV5-1 and TRBJ2-3; no definite D call. The CDR3 length is 14 residues. Between the trimmed V and J ends, which lost 5 bases and 4 bases, there was a span of 14 bases. Germline V lookup: CDR1 SGHRS, CDR2 YFSETQ. The CDR3, as DNA: TGCGCCAGCAGGAGTTTGGCTGACGCAGATACGCAGTATTTT. Its translation is CASRSLADADTQYF.

V usage is TRBV14 and J usage is TRBJ2-5; D is undetermined. V was pared by 3 bases and J by 4 bases, with 9 bases between. The CDR3 is 13 residues long. Looked up from germline, CDR1 is SGHDN and CDR2 is FVKESK. The CDR3 DNA reads TGTGCCAGCAGCCACGAGAGGCGAGAGACCCAGTACTTC. This codes for CASSHERRETQYF.

The V gene is TRBV3-1, the J gene TRBJ1-4; D ambiguous. Germline values: CDR1 LGHDT, CDR2 YNNKEL (reference sequence). The V end lost 0 bases, the J end lost 10 bases, and 15 bases lay between the germline ends. CDR3 length equals 15 residues. The CDR3 region has the DNA TGTGCCAGCAGCCAAGATAACCGGAGGAGCCGAAAACTGTTTTTT. It encodes CASSQDNRRSRKLFF.

The chain joins TRBV5-1 to TRBJ2-1, with 8 positions matching TRBD2. Trimming cost V 5 bases and J 2 bases; bases outside gene matches: 3. The germline CDR1 and CDR2 sequences are SGHRS and YFSETQ. CDR3 size: 14 residues. DNA of the CDR3: TGCGCCAGCAGAGAACTAGCGGCCTACAATGAGCAGTTCTTC. Translating gives CASRELAAYNEQFF.

Comment on this clonotype: Compared with germline, one end of the junction differs, possibly owing to a read error. V is TRBV9 and J is TRBJ2-7; 8 nucleotides match TRBD1. Germline V CDR1 and CDR2: SGDLS, YYNGEE. The CDR3 consists of 15 residues. CDR3 nucleotide sequence: TGTGCCAGCAGCAAGACAGGGGCCTTCGGGTACGGGCAGTACTTC. Translation: CASSKTGAFGYGQYF.

The chain uses TRBV18 and TRBJ1-5, with D hard to call. Germline values: CDR1 KGHSH, CDR2 LQKENI. The CDR3 is made up of 14 amino acids. V was cut by 3 bases and J by 6 bases, with 12 bases left in between. The CDR3 sequence is CASSPGLGVQPQHF. The CDR3 bases are TGTGCCAGCTCACCCGGGCTCGGGGTTCAGCCCCAGCATTTT.

The chain uses TRBV5-8 and TRBJ2-7; D is unclear. Germline values: CDR1 SGHTS, CDR2 YDEGEE. The CDR3 spans 15 residues. V gave up 2 bases and J gave up 0 bases, with 12 bases separating them. The CDR3 nucleotides are TGTGCCAGCAGCTTCCGTGGCCCTTACTCCTACGAGCAGTACTTC. Its translation is CASSFRGPYSYEQYF.

This clonotype was counted between two and nine times. The chain employs TRBV19 and TRBJ1-2; 7 nucleotides match TRBD1. The CDR3 has 14 amino acids. Germline V gene data show CDR1 as LNHDA and CDR2 as SQIVND (reference sequence). Trimming at V came to 5 bases and at J to 4 bases, leaving 7 bases not matched to a gene. The CDR3 DNA is TGTGCCAGTAGTCCGACAGGGCAAGGCTATGGCTACACCTTC. Amino acids: CASSPTGQGYGYTF.

V is TRBV20-1 and J is TRBJ2-3, with TRBD2 as a possible D gene (6 bases). Trimming shortened V by 3 bases and J by 4 bases, and 17 bases separated the two germline ends. Germline V gene data show CDR1 as DFQATT and CDR2 as SNEGSKA (reference sequence). The CDR3 contains 15 residues. CDR3 protein: CSASSLAEGSDTQYF. The CDR3 DNA follows: TGCAGTGCTAGTAGCTTAGCGGAAGGATCAGATACGCAGTATTTT.

The chain recombines TRBV6-6 with TRBJ2-1; 10 positions match TRBD2. V dropped 10 bases and J dropped 5; count of bases not matched to a gene: 5. Germline V gene lookup returns CDR1 MNHNY and CDR2 SVGAGI (reference sequence). The CDR3 length is 13 residues. The CDR3 protein is CATTSGIDNEQFF. The CDR3 DNA sequence: TGTGCCACCACTAGCGGGATAGACAATGAGCAGTTCTTC.

This clonotype was counted once. The V call is TRBV28, the J call TRBJ2-5, with TRBD2 matching 12 bases. Germline trimming cut 7 bases from V and 4 bases from J; bases unmatched to any gene: 7. The CDR3 is made up of 15 amino acids. Germline V CDR1 and CDR2: MDHEN, SYDVKM. CDR3 sequence: CASTPSGRARETQYF. The CDR3 DNA is TGTGCCAGCACCCCTAGCGGGAGGGCCCGAGAGACCCAGTACTTC.

There are a few counts of this clonotype. The rearrangement joins TRBV7-3 to TRBJ2-5; D gene unclear. V was clipped by 4 bases and J by 2 bases, with 11 bases between them. The CDR3 totals 14 residues. The germline V gene encodes CDR1 SGHTA and CDR2 FQGTGA. The CDR3 bases are TGTGCCAGCAGCTCCCCCTCATTACAAGAGACCCAGTACTTC. Its protein product is CASSSPSLQETQYF.